The present T cell receptor beta chain was sequenced within a study of blood T cells in healthy people across ages. Findings and limits, study-wide: Estimates of total diversity, which came from one million sequenced T cells, were considered to be underestimates.

Sample-barcoded 5' priming and a J-beta primer mix drove a second PCR of about 6 to 12 cycles. Each TCR beta cDNA got a 12-nucleotide random molecular identifier. A single record per CDR3 protein comes from TCRdb applying MiXCR to the 5' RACE reads. The sample includes hundreds of thousands of distinct CDR3 sequences, 45% to 50% of them seen just once. Germline-derived CDR1 and CDR2 are SGHTA and FQGNSA. The V segment lost 1 base and the J segment 3 bases; nucleotides outside the gene matches: 6. The CDR3 has 16 amino acids. This clonotype appeared a few times. Its antigen is not known. Total RNA, at least 5.5 micrograms per sample, came from PBMCs.

The sequencing sample was made of blood. The TCR sequence derives from a woman in her fifties or sixties in good health. J is TRBJ1-2 and V is TRBV7-2; 9 positions agree with TRBD1. As DNA, the CDR3 is TGTGCCAGCAGCTTAGTCATGGGACAGGGTGACTATGGCTACACCTTC. This gives the protein CASSLVMGQGDYGYTF.